This TCR beta chain was sequenced in a study of cytomegalovirus exposure and HLA in healthy donors. Study overall: An earlier analysis identified 117 million unique TCR beta sequences in approximately 190 million T cells. Among the approximately 400 genotyped donors, over 70% were placed in the Caucasian-associated ancestry cluster.

In regard to this clone: Its antigen is unidentified.

This CDR3 contains 17 residues. With 3 bases removed from V and 0 bases from J, the gap between germline ends came to 14 bases. In germline, CDR1 is KGHSH, CDR2 LQKENI. Study-wide points: Sequencing had likely introduced a cluster of highly shared sequence variants as an artifact.

With 60 Vbeta and 13 Jbeta primers, the PCR was carried out. The table came from immunoSEQ multiplex PCR; TCRdb's copy has only in-frame clones and leaves some out. The table has approximately 170,000 clones, 73% seen once. The source is a young woman in good health and CMV-seropositive. The source material was PBMCs. The chain has TRBV18 and TRBJ1-4, with D unclear. CDR3: CASSPLGNPATNEKLFF. DNA of the CDR3: TGTGCCAGCTCACCTCTGGGCAACCCAGCAACTAATGAAAAACTGTTTTTT.